The entry below gives a single TCR beta chain sequence along with its context. Unmatched junction bases numbered 12, after V lost 8 bases and J lost 7 bases. The CDR3 totals 16 residues. Germline V gene sequence: CDR1 SGHRS, CDR2 YFSETQ. The data derive from a study of blood T cell repertoires in COVID-19. About the research overall: Acute and convalescent COVID-19 samples came from the United States, Italy and Spain.

In the original workflow: Estimates of nucleated cell counts were drawn from the amplification of reference gene primers. The data were produced by immunoSEQ multiplex PCR, yet TCRdb's version contains in-frame clones alone and is incomplete. V and J calls and clone size are as listed in that table; D and trimming were resolved from the DNA. The profile shows about 350,000 clones, around nine tenths of them singletons. This TCR was recovered from a young woman who had been exposed to COVID-19. Sequenced material: PBMCs or T cells enriched from blood (not recorded which). The chain has TRBV5-1 and TRBJ2-7, with 16 bases aligning to TRBD2. CDR3 DNA sequence: TGCGCCAGTCAGCCGGGACTAGCGGGAGGGGCTTGGGAGCAGTACTTC. This translates into CASQPGLAGGAWEQYF.